Listed here is a single T cell receptor (beta chain). Original handling: Quantification of nucleated cells was approximated via reference gene primer amplification. Libraries were prepared by immunoSEQ multiplex PCR; TCRdb keeps only in-frame clonotypes and omits some of them. The D gene and trimming were derived from the DNA, and the V and J assignments and clone size from that table. This table has tens of thousands of clones, about three quarters appearing once. The CDR3 is 17 residues long. From germline, CDR1 is SGHNT and CDR2 YENEEA. The ends lost 4 bases at V and 3 bases at J; junction bases unmatched: 10. The sample is drawn from a study of blood T cell repertoires in COVID-19. The wider study: T cells, B-cell-depleted T cells, or PBMCs provided the cDNA or gDNA that served as material.

The clonotype was recovered from a human donor with active or convalescent COVID-19. The donor label of this sample is uncertain. The sample was peripheral blood. The chain joins TRBV11-3 to TRBJ2-7; 12 nucleotides match TRBD2. CDR3 amino acids: CASSSRGPTSGSYEQYF. The CDR3 coding sequence is TGTGCCAGCAGCTCCCGGGGCCCGACTAGCGGGAGCTACGAGCAGTACTTC.